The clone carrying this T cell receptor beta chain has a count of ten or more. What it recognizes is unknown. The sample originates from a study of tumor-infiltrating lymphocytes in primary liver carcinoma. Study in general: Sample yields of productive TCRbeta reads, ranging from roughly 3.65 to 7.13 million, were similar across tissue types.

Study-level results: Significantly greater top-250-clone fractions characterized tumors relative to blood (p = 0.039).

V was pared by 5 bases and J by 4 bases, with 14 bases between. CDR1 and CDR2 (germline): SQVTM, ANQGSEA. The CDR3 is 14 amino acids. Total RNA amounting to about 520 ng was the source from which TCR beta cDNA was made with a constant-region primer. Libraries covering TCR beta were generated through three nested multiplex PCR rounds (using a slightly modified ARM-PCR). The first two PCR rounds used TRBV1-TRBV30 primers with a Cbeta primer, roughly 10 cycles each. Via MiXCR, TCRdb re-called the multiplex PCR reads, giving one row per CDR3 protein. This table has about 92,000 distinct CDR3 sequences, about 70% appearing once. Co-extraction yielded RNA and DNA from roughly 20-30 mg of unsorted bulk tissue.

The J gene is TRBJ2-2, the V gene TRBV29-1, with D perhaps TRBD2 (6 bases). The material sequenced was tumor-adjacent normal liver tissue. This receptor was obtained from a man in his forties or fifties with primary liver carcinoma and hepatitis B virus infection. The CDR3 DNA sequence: TGCAGCGTTCTTCGGGGGAGTGGCACCGGGGAGCTGTTTTTT. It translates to CSVLRGSGTGELFF.